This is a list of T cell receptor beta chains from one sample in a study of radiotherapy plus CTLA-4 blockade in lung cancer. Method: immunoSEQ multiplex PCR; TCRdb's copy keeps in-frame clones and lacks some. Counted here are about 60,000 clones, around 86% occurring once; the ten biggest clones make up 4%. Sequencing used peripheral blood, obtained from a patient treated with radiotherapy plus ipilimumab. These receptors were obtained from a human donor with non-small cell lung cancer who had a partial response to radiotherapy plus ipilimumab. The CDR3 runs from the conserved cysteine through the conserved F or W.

cdr3_aa: CASSQVLRGLDTDTQYF
cdr3_length: 17
v_call: TRBV4-1

cdr3_aa: CASSEQGGDTQYF
cdr3_length: 13
v_call: TRBV2

cdr3_aa: CASSERREVAEQFF
cdr3_length: 14
v_call: TRBV6-1

cdr3_aa: CASRVLSTSGELFF
cdr3_length: 14
v_call: TRBV28

cdr3_aa: CASGSTGGYGYTF
cdr3_length: 13
v_call: TRBV12-5

cdr3_aa: CASSITRTGVSEQYF
cdr3_length: 15
v_call: TRBV19

cdr3_aa: CASSQATGTARSYEQYF
cdr3_length: 17
v_call: TRBV4-2

cdr3_aa: CASRRSGENTEAFF
cdr3_length: 14
v_call: TRBV5-1

cdr3_aa: CAISAQAGVDEQYF
cdr3_length: 14
v_call: TRBV10-3

cdr3_aa: CASVPGTENEKLFF
cdr3_length: 14
v_call: TRBV2

cdr3_aa: CASSLARTGYGYTF
cdr3_length: 14
v_call: TRBV27

cdr3_aa: CASSLTGGYNEQFF
cdr3_length: 14
v_call: TRBV6-5

cdr3_aa: CATQGLPRATNEKLFF
cdr3_length: 16
v_call: TRBV19

cdr3_aa: CASSLYGGTGELFF
cdr3_length: 14
v_call: TRBV27

cdr3_aa: CAWRGGAEQYF
cdr3_length: 11
v_call: TRBV30

cdr3_aa: CATQTGTTNEKLFF
cdr3_length: 14
v_call: TRBV28

cdr3_aa: CASSSPRGSSTDTQYF
cdr3_length: 16
v_call: TRBV7-9

cdr3_aa: CASSIVSARDTEAFF
cdr3_length: 15
v_call: TRBV19

cdr3_aa: CASSGTGGANYGYTF
cdr3_length: 15
v_call: TRBV28

cdr3_aa: CASSRQGRQGEDTQYF
cdr3_length: 16
v_call: TRBV19

cdr3_aa: CASSQRETGQGSHEQYF
cdr3_length: 17
v_call: TRBV4-1

cdr3_aa: CASNFGGQGTDTQYF
cdr3_length: 15
v_call: TRBV5-1

cdr3_aa: CASGLVLGKQFF
cdr3_length: 12
v_call: TRBV12-5

cdr3_aa: CASSLGGFRTEAFF
cdr3_length: 14
v_call: TRBV7-2